The TCR beta chain described here comes from a study of Graves' ophthalmopathy and Graves' hyperthyroidism. General study points: A majority of expanded thyroid clonotypes exceeding 0.001 frequency were likewise present in blood.

From germline, CDR1 is MNHNS and CDR2 SASEGT. The ends were cut back, 0 bases at V and 6 bases at J, with 18 bases in the middle. CDR3 length: 18 amino acids. In this sample, this clonotype turned up many times. Its antigen is not identified. RNA transcripts provided the template for amplifying TCR beta CDR3 regions. After a first-round RT-PCR with HTBI primers, a second-round multiplex PCR was run. TCRdb redid the calling of the multiplex PCR reads with MiXCR, one entry per CDR3 protein. The sample lists about 420,000 distinct CDR3 sequences, approximately 21% occurring once. The chain joins TRBV6-1 to TRBJ1-6, with D tentatively TRBD1 (6 bases). The sample comprised peripheral blood. The origin of this receptor is a woman aged 18-29 years with stable Graves' hyperthyroidism. The CDR3 region is CASSEAGGSAAPNSPLHF. The CDR3 DNA reads as TGTGCCAGCAGTGAAGCAGGGGGTTCGGCAGCTCCTAATTCACCCCTCCACTTT.